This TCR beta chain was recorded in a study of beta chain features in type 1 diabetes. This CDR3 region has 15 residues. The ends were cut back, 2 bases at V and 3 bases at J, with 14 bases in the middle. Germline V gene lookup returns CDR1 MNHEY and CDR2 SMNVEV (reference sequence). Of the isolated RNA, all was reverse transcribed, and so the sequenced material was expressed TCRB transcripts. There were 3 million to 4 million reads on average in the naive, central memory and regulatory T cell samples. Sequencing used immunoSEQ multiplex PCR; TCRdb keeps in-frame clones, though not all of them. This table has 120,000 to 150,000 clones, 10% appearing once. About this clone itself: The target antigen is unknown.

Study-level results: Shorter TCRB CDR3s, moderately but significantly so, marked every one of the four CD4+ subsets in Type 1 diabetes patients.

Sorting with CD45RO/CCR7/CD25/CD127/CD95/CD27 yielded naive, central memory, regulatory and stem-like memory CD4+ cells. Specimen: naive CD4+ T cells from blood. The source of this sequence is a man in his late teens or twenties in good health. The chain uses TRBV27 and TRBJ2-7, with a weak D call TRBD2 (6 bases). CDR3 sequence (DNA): TGTGCCAGCAGTTTAGGGTCAGGGACTTTCTACGAGCAGTACTTC. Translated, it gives CASSLGSGTFYEQYF.